Each of the 7 T cell receptor beta chains below was sequenced from the same sample in a study of cytomegalovirus exposure and HLA in healthy donors. The protocol was immunoSEQ multiplex PCR, while the TCRdb copy is restricted to in-frame clones and leaves out a portion. The sample holds some 190,000 clones, approximately 86% seen once. The source material was PBMCs. Receptors originate from a man younger than 40 in good health and CMV-seropositive.

The chain links TRBV6-5 to TRBJ2-2; D perhaps matches TRBD2 (5 bases). This CDR3 has 13 amino acids. CDR1 and CDR2 from the germline V gene are MNHEY and SVGAGI. The V end was cut by 5 bases, the J end by 4 bases, with 8 bases between. The CDR3 is CASSRGGTGELFF. The CDR3 region has the DNA TGTGCCAGCAGTCGGGGTGGCACCGGGGAGCTGTTTTTT.

The chain joins TRBV6-5 to TRBJ1-1, with D maybe TRBD1 (5 bases). This CDR3 spans 11 amino acids. Germline V gene data show CDR1 as MNHEY and CDR2 as SVGAGI. Between the trimmed V and J ends, which lost 4 bases and 8 bases, there was a span of 8 bases. CDR3 residues: CASSSTVEAFF. CDR3 sequence (DNA): TGTGCCAGCAGTTCGACAGTAGAAGCTTTCTTT.

CDR3 DNA sequence: TGTGCCAGCAGCTTTCAGGGGGGAGAGACCCAGTACTTC. It is translated as CASSFQGGETQYF. This chain links TRBV7-3 with TRBJ2-5; perhaps TRBD1 as D (7 bases). This CDR3 region has 13 residues. V was cut by 3 bases and J by 4 bases, with 9 bases left in between. Germline CDR1 is SGHTA and CDR2 is FQGTGA.

V is TRBV30 and J is TRBJ1-5, with D possibly being TRBD1 (5 bases). There are 11 residues in the CDR3. V shed 2 bases and J shed 15 bases, with 14 bases lying between them. CDR1 GTSNPN and CDR2 SVGIG come from the germline V gene (reference sequence). The CDR3: CAWSTGTVWHF. Here the CDR3 DNA reads TGTGCCTGGAGTACCGGGACGGTGTGGCATTTT.

This rearrangement joins TRBV6-6 to TRBJ2-1; 9 bases agree with TRBD1. CDR3 length: 15 residues. The germline CDR1 and CDR2 sequences are MNHNY and SVGAGI (reference sequence). Losses at the gene ends were 1 base for V and 5 bases for J; bases not matched to a gene: 3. CDR3 nucleotides: TGTGCCAGCAGTTACTTCGGGACAGGGAACAATGAGCAGTTCTTC. The encoded protein is CASSYFGTGNNEQFF.

The chain is built from TRBV7-2 and TRBJ1-6, with D unclear. Germline V gene data show CDR1 as SGHTA and CDR2 as FQGNSA. The CDR3 spans 16 residues. Trimming took off 4 bases at V and 12 bases at J, with 22 bases between the two ends. CDR3 protein: CASSSSKSRRLLPLHF. The CDR3 region has the DNA TGTGCCAGCAGCTCGTCAAAGTCCAGGCGCCTATTACCCCTCCACTTT.

The genes are TRBV20-1 and TRBJ2-7; D unclear. The V gene lost 6 bases and the J gene lost 2 bases, with 5 bases spanning the gap. Germline values: CDR1 DFQATT, CDR2 SNEGSKA (reference sequence). The CDR3 runs to 10 residues. The CDR3 DNA reads as TGCAGTGCCAAACCCTACGAGCAGTACTTC. Translating gives CSAKPYEQYF.